The clone carrying this T cell receptor (beta chain) appeared many times. The CDR3 extends over 14 amino acids. Trimming stripped 0 bases from V and 8 bases from J, with 11 bases between. The germline CDR1 and CDR2 sequences are MNHEY and SVGAGI. TCRdb re-analysed the RT-PCR reads in MiXCR, keeping a single row per CDR3 protein. The table includes more than 600,000 distinct CDR3 sequences, over 12% detected once. The source material was memory CD4+ T cells from blood. This TCR was sampled from a female donor in good health, serving as a healthy control. The chain is built from TRBV6-5 and TRBJ2-4, with D perhaps given as TRBD1 or TRBD2 (6 bases each). The CDR3 nucleotides are TGTGCCAGCAGTTACTCGTCGGGGGCAGACATTCAGTACTTC. Translating it yields CASSYSSGADIQYF.